The rows below give T cell receptor beta chains drawn from one sample of a study of spatial heterogeneity in lung cancer. MiXCR, run by TCRdb on the 5' RACE reads, gives a single entry per CDR3 protein. The sample holds 110,000 or so distinct CDR3 sequences, approximately 10% seen once. Sequenced material: PBMCs, taken at follow-up. The receptors come from a female donor with early-stage non-small cell lung cancer. The CDR3 runs from the conserved cysteine through the conserved F or W. Fields, in order: clone size, J gene, V gene, D gene, CDR3 DNA, CDR3 protein. D genes are given only for firm matches. Size tells how often a clone was seen (once, few, many) or the class of an expanded clone, and some rows leave it out.

clone size: many
J gene: TRBJ1-5
V gene: TRBV20-1
D gene: -
CDR3 DNA: TGCAGTGCTAGAGACCGGGGCCCTAATCAGCCCCAGCATTTT
CDR3 protein: CSARDRGPNQPQHF

clone size: -
J gene: TRBJ1-6
V gene: TRBV27
D gene: -
CDR3 DNA: TGTGCCAGCAGTTTATACTCCCCGCGAGCACAGGGCTCACCCCGGAATTCACCCCTCCACTTT
CDR3 protein: CASSLYSPRAQGSPRNSPLHF

clone size: once
J gene: TRBJ2-1
V gene: TRBV20-1
D gene: -
CDR3 DNA: TGCAGTGCTAGAGGGGGATCCAATGAGCAGTTCTTC
CDR3 protein: CSARGGSNEQFF

clone size: few
J gene: TRBJ2-5
V gene: TRBV20-1
D gene: TRBD2
CDR3 DNA: TGCAGTGCAAAGACTAGCGGGAGAGGTGGGACCCAGTACTTC
CDR3 protein: CSAKTSGRGGTQYF

clone size: many
J gene: TRBJ2-2
V gene: TRBV27
D gene: -
CDR3 DNA: TGTGCCAGCAGTCCGTACCCAGGGCTAACCGGGGAGCTGTTTTTT
CDR3 protein: CASSPYPGLTGELFF

clone size: many
J gene: TRBJ1-1
V gene: TRBV4-1
D gene: -
CDR3 DNA: TGCGCCAGCAGCCAAGCGAGCATAATTAGGGACACTGAAGCTTTCTTT
CDR3 protein: CASSQASIIRDTEAFF

clone size: -
J gene: TRBJ2-1
V gene: TRBV7-6
D gene: TRBD2
CDR3 DNA: TGTGCCAGCAGCCTAGCCCCTCCGGGTACGGGAGGACACCGCAATGAGCAGTTCTTC
CDR3 protein: CASSLAPPGTGGHRNEQFF

clone size: -
J gene: TRBJ1-6
V gene: TRBV27
D gene: -
CDR3 DNA: TGTGCCAGCAGTTTAGCCCAGGGTGGAAATAATTCACCCCTCCACTTT
CDR3 protein: CASSLAQGGNNSPLHF

clone size: -
J gene: TRBJ2-2
V gene: TRBV9
D gene: -
CDR3 DNA: TGTGCCAGCAGCGTACAGCACACCGGGGAGCTGTTTTTT
CDR3 protein: CASSVQHTGELFF

clone size: -
J gene: TRBJ1-4
V gene: TRBV29-1
D gene: -
CDR3 DNA: TGCAGCGTTGGTGCAGGGGCAACTAATGAAAAACTGTTTTTT
CDR3 protein: CSVGAGATNEKLFF

clone size: few
J gene: TRBJ1-2
V gene: TRBV27
D gene: -
CDR3 DNA: TGTGCCAGCAGTATGATGGGAGGTGGCTATGGCTACACCTTC
CDR3 protein: CASSMMGGGYGYTF

clone size: -
J gene: TRBJ2-5
V gene: TRBV11-2
D gene: -
CDR3 DNA: TGTGCCAGCAGCTTAATGAGTGGGGAGACCCAGTACTTC
CDR3 protein: CASSLMSGETQYF

clone size: -
J gene: TRBJ2-3
V gene: TRBV7-2
D gene: -
CDR3 DNA: TGTGCCAGCAGCTTAGGGGGCTGGGGGCCAGATACGCAGTATTTT
CDR3 protein: CASSLGGWGPDTQYF

clone size: -
J gene: TRBJ1-5
V gene: TRBV30
D gene: -
CDR3 DNA: TGTGCCTGCCAAGAGGGGGGACTGCATTCTCAGCCCCAGCATTTT
CDR3 protein: CACQEGGLHSQPQHF

clone size: -
J gene: TRBJ2-3
V gene: TRBV18
D gene: TRBD2
CDR3 DNA: TGTGCCAGCCGACTAGCGAACACAGATACGCAGTATTTT
CDR3 protein: CASRLANTDTQYF